This entry describes one T cell receptor (beta chain). It lacks a known antigen. Base qualities were left out, and no much larger clone turns up one base away. This sample includes further DNA sequences coding for the same CDR3. Library preparation employed the immunoSEQ multiplex PCR assay. Adaptive Biotechnologies carried out high-throughput TCR-beta CDR3 sequencing of genomic DNA for most patients. Per the original workflow: TCR sequencing data were retrieved from Adaptive's ImmunoSEQ software for about 17 patients, whereas three other patients were processed with MiXCR and VDJtools. CDR3 nucleotide sequences shared between donor and recipient were removed because the origin of such sequences could not be assigned. To count as alloreactive, a clone needed at least 2-fold expansion over unstimulated cells and a minimum CFSE-low frequency of 0.002% (template counts) or 0.001% (read counts). Clones were considered mappable if detected in sequenced pre-transplant spleen, lymph node, or MLR CFSE-low populations of the donor or recipient. The cumulative frequency of alloreactive clones was calculated as a percentage of all sequences, weighted by copy number. TCRdb obtained this table from immuneACCESS and retained in-frame rearrangements with V and J assigned. These tables miss some clones; where compared with another copy, unresolved V genes account for less than half of the shortfall, and the remainder is unexplained. The V and J calls and clone size come from that table; D and trimming were worked out from the DNA. The sample data list about 45,000 clones, and around nine tenths of these were observed just once. The top ten clones comprise around 4.8% of the sample.

This entry is derived from a study of graft-versus-host responses after intestinal transplantation (dated by TCRdb to the early 2020s). Background on the whole study: Multivisceral, liver-intestinal, or isolated intestinal transplants were received by the recipients. Anti-thymocyte globulin induction was given to all recipients, followed by maintenance tacrolimus and steroids for approximately 3 years. Bulk TCR-beta CDR3 sequencing was used to track graft-versus-host and host-versus-graft alloreactive T cell clones in the graft, circulation and bone marrow after intestinal transplantation. Alloreactive clones were identified by sequencing pre-transplant mixed lymphocyte reaction products and comparing these products with unstimulated pre-transplant donor and recipient T cells. The cohort enrolled 20 to 30 intestinal transplant recipients, one of whom was a retransplant, and a few patients without pretransplant specimens were excluded. Donor T cell macrochimerism was defined as a peak of at least 4% donor T cells among recipient peripheral blood mononuclear cells. Instead of going to the commercial service, samples from a few later patients were sequenced in-house on an Illumina MiSeq and processed with MiXCR. Beyond this particular receptor, the publication reports: Early after transplant, peak levels of circulating GvH clones were found to be associated with declines in HvG clones. GvH clones were detected in recipient bone marrow, and some of these GvH clones were observed earlier in ileal mucosa or blood, consistent with an intestinal mucosal origin. Patients with donor T cell macrochimerism had high GvH to HvG T cell clonal ratios in their allografts. The relatively low number and heterogeneity of intestinal transplant patients limited the conclusions.

In the first month after transplant, blood samples were collected up to 4 times, and after that at least monthly when available. At the junction V is shortened by 1 base and J by 5 bases, with 8 bases in between. There are 13 amino acids in the CDR3, from cysteine to phenylalanine inclusive. Only the CDR3 DNA stays, 39 bases, in frame from base 1. Taken from the germline V gene, the CDR1 and CDR2 loops are MDHEN and SYDVKM. The source is a human patient who received an intestinal transplant, so some T cells may come from the graft donor. The sample was PBMCs, taken 524 days after transplant. The chain is encoded by TRBV28 joined to TRBJ1-2, with no reliable assignment of the D segment. In nucleotide form, the sequence is TGTGCCAGCAGTTTATCAAGTTGGTATGGCTACACCTTC. Translated, this is CASSLSSWYGYTF.